These 19 T cell receptor beta chains share one sample of origin, sequenced in a study of T cell changes during pregnancy in multiple sclerosis. Clones were sequenced by immunoSEQ multiplex PCR, and TCRdb holds only the in-frame ones, with some missing. The table has 65,000 to 90,000 clones, about nine tenths seen once; the top ten hold roughly 2%. Material: peripheral blood, obtained in the second trimester of pregnancy. All receptors come from a female donor with multiple sclerosis, enrolled in a pregnancy study.

The chain joins TRBV2 to TRBJ2-5; weak D call: TRBD2 (5 bases). The V gene lost 3 bases and the J gene lost 5 bases, with 13 bases spanning the gap. Germline CDR1 SNHLY, CDR2 FYNNEI. This CDR3 has 14 amino acids. Here the CDR3 DNA reads TGTGCCAGCAGTGATCCGGGGATGGTGGAGACCCAGTACTTC. Amino acid sequence: CASSDPGMVETQYF.

This chain connects TRBV7-2 to TRBJ2-7; 7 bases fit TRBD1. V shed 1 base and J 3 bases; nucleotides not matched to a gene: 6. This CDR3 is built from 15 residues. CDR1 and CDR2 from the germline V gene are SGHTA and FQGNSA. The CDR3 is CASSLVGTVNYEQYF. The CDR3 nucleotides read TGTGCCAGCAGCTTAGTCGGGACAGTAAACTACGAGCAGTACTTC.

The CDR3 DNA follows: TGTGCCAGTAGTCAACCTAGCGGGAGCCTTGTCACAGATACGCAGTATTTT. It specifies CASSQPSGSLVTDTQYF. V and J are TRBV19 and TRBJ2-3, with 10 positions matching TRBD2. This CDR3 comprises 17 residues. Germline assignment: CDR1 LNHDA and CDR2 SQIVND (reference sequence). The junction had 10 bases not matched to a gene; V was cut back by 5 bases and J by 2 bases. The variable domain in full, with the rest retrieved from reference TRBV19 and TRBJ2-3, is DGGITQSPKYLFRKEGQNVTLSCEQNLNHDAMYWYRQDPGQGLRLIYYSQIVNDFQKGDIAEGYSVSREKKESFPLTVTSAQKNPTAFYLCASSQPSGSLVTDTQYFGPGTRLTVL.

J is TRBJ1-5 and V is TRBV27; no clear D gene. The V and J ends lost 1 base and 1 base respectively, with 5 bases between them. The germline V gene encodes CDR1 MNHEY and CDR2 SMNVEV (reference sequence). The CDR3 loop spans 14 amino acids. The CDR3 here is CASSLYYSNQPQHF. The CDR3 DNA reads as TGTGCCAGCAGTTTATACTACAGCAATCAGCCCCAGCATTTT.

V usage is TRBV6-5 and J usage is TRBJ1-6; unclear D gene. This CDR3 is 14 amino acids long. Germline V gene data show CDR1 as MNHEY and CDR2 as SVGAGI. The germline V and J ends were trimmed by 6 bases and 8 bases, with 14 bases remaining between them. The chain's CDR3 is CASRAHSWDSPLHF. The CDR3 DNA follows: TGTGCCAGCAGGGCACACAGTTGGGATTCACCCCTCCACTTT.

The V and J genes are TRBV12-5 and TRBJ1-2; D may be TRBD1 (6 bases). Germline-derived CDR1 and CDR2 are LGHNT and FRNRAP. The ends were cut back, 6 bases at V and 5 bases at J, with 10 bases in the middle. The CDR3 consists of 12 residues. The CDR3 DNA is TGTGCTAGTGGGCTGACAGGATATGGCTACACCTTC. Its protein product is CASGLTGYGYTF.

This clone occurred once. J is TRBJ1-1 and V is TRBV7-2, with 8 bases fitting TRBD1. This CDR3 has 16 residues. Germline assignment: CDR1 SGHTA and CDR2 FQGNSA. Losses at the gene ends were 1 base for V and 5 bases for J; bases not matched to a gene: 9. The CDR3 region is CASSLGADRGGTEAFF. The CDR3, as DNA: TGTGCCAGCAGCTTAGGGGCCGACAGGGGTGGTACTGAAGCTTTCTTT.

This chain links TRBV18 with TRBJ2-7; TRBD1 agrees at 7 bases. The CDR3 is made up of 13 amino acids. J gave up 3 bases and V 6 bases, and 5 bases lay outside the gene matches. Germline CDR1 and CDR2: KGHSH and LQKENI. The CDR3 spells CASSPTGNYEQYF. CDR3 bases: TGTGCCAGCTCTCCGACAGGGAACTACGAGCAGTACTTC.

V gene TRBV28 combines with J gene TRBJ2-3; TRBD2 agrees at 8 bases. The CDR3 loop spans 16 amino acids. V lost 7 bases and J lost 6; bases outside the gene matches: 15. The germline CDR1 and CDR2 sequences are MDHEN and SYDVKM. In nucleotides, the CDR3 is TGTGCCAGCAATCCCTGGTTCTCGGGAGGGAGGGATACGCAGTATTTT. Translation gives CASNPWFSGGRDTQYF.

CDR3 nucleotides: TGCGCCAGCAGCGCGAATGACAGAAACACTGAAGCTTTCTTT. This gives the protein CASSANDRNTEAFF. The V and J genes are TRBV5-1 and TRBJ1-1; tentative D call: TRBD1 (5 bases). This CDR3 is 14 amino acids long. The germline V gene has CDR1 SGHRS and CDR2 YFSETQ. V dropped 4 bases and J dropped 2 bases, with 12 bases sitting between them.

This rearrangement joins TRBV7-2 to TRBJ2-7; 9 nucleotides line up with TRBD1. V shed 5 bases and J 5 bases; nucleotides not matched to a gene: 10. Germline-derived CDR1 and CDR2 are SGHTA and FQGNSA. CDR3 length: 15 amino acids. DNA for the CDR3: TGTGCCAGCAGCCGCTATCAGACAGGGGGGGACGAGCAGTACTTC. It specifies CASSRYQTGGDEQYF.

The rearrangement joins TRBV7-2 to TRBJ1-4, with TRBD1 as a possible D gene (6 bases). Looked up from germline, CDR1 is SGHTA and CDR2 is FQGNSA. The germline V and J ends were trimmed by 5 bases and 8 bases, with 18 bases remaining between them. This CDR3 contains 15 residues. The CDR3 DNA reads TGTGCCAGCAGCCTAACAGGGTATAAGTCGGAAAAACTGTTTTTT. This encodes CASSLTGYKSEKLFF.

This chain joins TRBV29-1 and TRBJ1-1; possibly TRBD1 for D (5 bases). V lost 7 bases to trimming and J lost 4 bases, with 13 bases between them. The CDR3 totals 12 residues. CDR1 and CDR2 (germline): SQVTM, ANQGSEA. The CDR3 DNA reads TGCAGCGCCCAGGGCTTAGGCACTGAAGCTTTCTTT. Its translation is CSAQGLGTEAFF.

The chain employs TRBV21-1 and TRBJ1-2; no DNA check was done on the table's D call, TRBD1. TRBV21-1 is flagged as a pseudogene. This CDR3 comprises 13 residues. CDR3 in DNA: TGTGCCAGCAGCGAACAGGGCGGCTATGGCTACACCTTC. This codes for CASSEQGGYGYTF.

The V call is TRBV2, the J call TRBJ2-7; D may be TRBD1 (6 bases). Germline CDR1 and CDR2: SNHLY and FYNNEI. V lost 6 bases to trimming and J lost 4 bases, with 7 bases between them. The CDR3 length is 11 residues. CDR3 sequence reads: CASRDRYEQYF. CDR3 bases: TGTGCCAGCAGAGACAGGTACGAGCAGTACTTC.

This clone was found a few times. The rearrangement links TRBV19 to TRBJ1-5, with a tentative D call TRBD1 (5 bases). The CDR3 runs 11 residues. Germline values: CDR1 LNHDA, CDR2 SQIVND (reference sequence). Trimming stripped 5 bases from V and 8 bases from J, with 7 bases between. CDR3 in DNA: TGTGCCAGTAGTTCGGGGGAGCCCCAGCATTTT. Encoded protein: CASSSGEPQHF.

This chain joins TRBV2 and TRBJ2-3, with 8 bases lining up with TRBD1. The CDR3 contains 15 residues. J was trimmed by 3 bases and V by 6 bases; bases with no gene match: 8. Per the germline V gene, CDR1 is SNHLY and CDR2 is FYNNEI. The CDR3 DNA is TGTGCCAGCAGACCGTTCCGGGACAGGACAGATACGCAGTATTTT. Its protein product is CASRPFRDRTDTQYF.

The J gene is TRBJ2-2, the V gene TRBV7-2; 7 nucleotides line up with TRBD2. The CDR3 totals 17 residues. In germline, CDR1 is SGHTA, CDR2 FQGNSA. J gave up 6 bases and V 2 bases, and 12 bases lay outside the gene matches. CDR3 nucleotides: TGTGCCAGCAGCTTAAAATTTGCGGGAGTGGGTGCCGGGGAGCTGTTTTTT. Protein product: CASSLKFAGVGAGELFF.

The chain's CDR3 is CSARAIVPYF. CDR3 in DNA: TGCAGTGCTAGGGCCATTGTTCCGTACTTC. The rearrangement links TRBV20-1 to TRBJ2-5; D ambiguous. The germline V gene has CDR1 DFQATT and CDR2 SNEGSKA (reference sequence). Trimming stripped 3 bases from V and 13 bases from J, with 12 bases between. The CDR3 has 10 residues.